A selection of T cell receptor beta chains follows, all from one sample in a study of identical twins. MiXCR, run by TCRdb on the 5' RACE reads, gives a single entry per CDR3 protein. The data hold 1.5 million to 2 million distinct CDR3 sequences, with about 32% observed a single time. Sequencing was performed on cord blood. These receptors were obtained from a newborn girl in good health. Each CDR3 is given with its conserved first and last residue. Each record gives: D gene, J gene, V gene, clone size, CDR3 DNA, CDR3 protein. The D gene is left open where the match is weak. Clone size is shown for a subset of rows, as once, few, many or a class of expanded clone.

>.|TRBJ2-5|TRBV12-3/TRBV12-4|.
TGTGCCAGCAGTTCCACCTTAAGGCAGCGGAATGAGCAGTACTTC
CASSSTLRQRNEQYF
>TRBD2|TRBJ2-7|TRBV29-1|many
TGCAGCGGGACTAGCGACTACGAGCAGTACTTC
CSGTSDYEQYF
>.|TRBJ1-6|TRBV6-6|.
TGTGCCAGTCATCCGGGAGGCAGGCTGAATAATTCACCCCTCCACTTT
CASHPGGRLNNSPLHF
>.|TRBJ2-1|TRBV6-2/TRBV6-3|.
TGTGCCAGCAGTTATTACGGGGAGAGAACCCAGTTCTTC
CASSYYGERTQFF
>.|TRBJ1-2|TRBV5-1|.
TGCGCCGGCAGCCCCGCACAGGGCTCCTATGGCTACACCTTC
CAGSPAQGSYGYTF
>.|TRBJ1-2|TRBV7-9|few
TGTGCCAGCAGCTCCCAGTATGGCTACACCTTC
CASSSQYGYTF
>TRBD1|TRBJ1-2|TRBV20-1|.
TGCAGTGCTATTATTCCGGGACAGTTGAGTGGCTACACCTTC
CSAIIPGQLSGYTF
>.|TRBJ2-4|TRBV5-1|once
TGCGCCAGCAGCCCCTCCGGAGGACAGATCACCAAAAACATTCAGTACTTC
CASSPSGGQITKNIQYF
>TRBD1|TRBJ1-5|TRBV7-2|few
TGTGCCAGCAGCTTTATGTCAGGGGGCTATAGCAATCAGCCCCAGCATTTT
CASSFMSGGYSNQPQHF
>TRBD1|TRBJ1-2|TRBV12-3/TRBV12-4|many
TGTGCCAGCAGCTCGACAGGGTCTAACTATGGCTACACCTTC
CASSSTGSNYGYTF
>TRBD1|TRBJ2-7|TRBV11-2|.
TGTGCCAGCAGCTTCCCAAGGGGGCAGGCGAGCTCCTACGAGCAGTACTTC
CASSFPRGQASSYEQYF
>.|TRBJ2-7|TRBV20-1|.
TGCAGTGCTAAGGACCGGTTCGCCTACGAGCAGTACTTC
CSAKDRFAYEQYF
>.|TRBJ1-2|TRBV6-1|.
TGTGCCAGCAGTGAAGTATACTATGGCTACACCTTC
CASSEVYYGYTF
>TRBD1|TRBJ2-7|TRBV25-1|.
TGTGCCAGCAAAACCGGGACAGGGGGCAAAAACGCCTACGAGCAGTACTTC
CASKTGTGGKNAYEQYF
>.|TRBJ2-7|TRBV5-1|.
TGCGCCAGCAGCTTGAGGCAGTCCGAGCAGTACTTC
CASSLRQSEQYF
>.|TRBJ1-6|TRBV9|few
TGTGCCAGCAGCGTAGGGTCGTCAAATTCACCCCTCCACTTT
CASSVGSSNSPLHF
>.|TRBJ2-4|TRBV6-2/TRBV6-3|.
TGTGCCAGCAGTTGGGACAAGAACATTCAGTACTTC
CASSWDKNIQYF
>TRBD1|TRBJ2-3|TRBV2|few
TGTGCCAGCAGTGGGGTCGGGACAGGGAGGTCAGATACGCAGTATTTT
CASSGVGTGRSDTQYF
>.|TRBJ1-5|TRBV10-3|.
TGTGCCATCAGTGGGGTAATGGGCCCCAATCAGCCCCAGCATTTT
CAISGVMGPNQPQHF
>TRBD2|TRBJ2-7|TRBV27|.
TGTGCCAGCAGTCCCCCCGTTCTAGCGGGAAAAGGCTACGAGCAGGACTTC
CASSPPVLAGKGYEQDF
>.|TRBJ2-7|TRBV20-1|.
TGCAGTGCTAGGAGGTTAAACACAGGCTACGAGCAGTACTTC
CSARRLNTGYEQYF
>.|TRBJ2-1|TRBV11-1|.
TGTGCCAGCAGAGGGGACCTTCTCAATGAGCAGTTCTTC
CASRGDLLNEQFF
>.|TRBJ2-7|TRBV12-1|.
TGTGCCAGCGGACCTCAGGACAGTACCTACGAGCAGTACTTC
CASGPQDSTYEQYF
>.|TRBJ2-4|TRBV5-1|many
TGCGCCAGCAGCTCGGCTAACATTCAGTACTTC
CASSSANIQYF
>.|TRBJ2-2|TRBV27|.
TGTGCCAGCAGTTTATACAGTAGGGGCACCGGGGAGCTGTTTTTT
CASSLYSRGTGELFF
>.|TRBJ2-3|TRBV2|few
TGTGCCAGCAGTGGGAGGGCCCGCACAGATACGCAGTATTTT
CASSGRARTDTQYF
>TRBD1|TRBJ2-6|TRBV12-3/TRBV12-4|.
TGTGCCAGCAGTCTCTCGGGACAGTTGGTCTCTGGGGCCAACGTCCTGACTTTC
CASSLSGQLVSGANVLTF
>.|TRBJ2-3|TRBV18|.
TGTGCCAGCTCAACACTAGCCTGGGGCACAGATACGCAGTATTTT
CASSTLAWGTDTQYF
>.|TRBJ2-1|TRBV2|.
TGTGCCAGCAGCGCTGTACTTAATGAGCAGTTCTTC
CASSAVLNEQFF
>.|TRBJ2-7|TRBV9|few
TGTGCCAGCAGCGTATTAGGGGATACTAGCTACTACGAGCAGTACTTC
CASSVLGDTSYYEQYF
>.|TRBJ1-6|TRBV7-2|many
TGTGCCAGCAGCTCAGGGAGCTCCTATAATTCACCCCTCCACTTT
CASSSGSSYNSPLHF
>.|TRBJ2-7|TRBV6-1|.
TGTGCCAGCGTTAGGCAGGCCTACGAGCAGTACTTC
CASVRQAYEQYF
>.|TRBJ2-3|TRBV7-9|.
TGTGCCAGCAGCTTAGCAGCGGAAAGCCTCAGAGATACGCAGTATTTT
CASSLAAESLRDTQYF
>.|TRBJ2-3|TRBV4-1|few
TGCGCCAGCAGCACTAGGGTAGACGGTAGCACAGATACGCAGTATTTT
CASSTRVDGSTDTQYF
>.|TRBJ1-3|TRBV7-2|few
TGTGCCAGCAGCTTAGGACCCCGAGGAAACACCATATATTTT
CASSLGPRGNTIYF
>.|TRBJ1-2|TRBV7-2|.
TGTGCCAGCAGCTATGGGGGTCCCTATGGCTGCACCTTC
CASSYGGPYGCTF
>.|TRBJ2-4|TRBV27|few
TGTGCCAGCAGTCCAGGGGTGGGGGGAAACATTCAGTACTTC
CASSPGVGGNIQYF
>.|TRBJ2-1|TRBV5-1|few
TGCGCCAGCAGCCCCCCGCGCGAGGGCAATGAGCAGTTCTTC
CASSPPREGNEQFF
>.|TRBJ1-4|TRBV7-2|.
TGTGCCAGCAGCTTAGCCCGGGGGCGGAATGAAAAACTGTTTTTT
CASSLARGRNEKLFF
>.|TRBJ1-6|TRBV11-2|few
TGTGCCAGCAGCCTCCCCGGGACAACCCTCCACTTT
CASSLPGTTLHF
>TRBD2|TRBJ2-2|TRBV12-3/TRBV12-4|.
TGTGCCAGCAGGACTAGCGGGGGGTCCGGGGAGCTGTTTTTT
CASRTSGGSGELFF
>.|TRBJ1-1|TRBV9|.
TGTGCCAGCAGCGTATCTTCTCTGGGCACTGAAGCTTTCTTT
CASSVSSLGTEAFF
>.|TRBJ1-2|TRBV27|.
TGTGCCAACAGTTTATCCGTGACAGTTAACTATGGCTACACCTTC
CANSLSVTVNYGYTF
>.|TRBJ2-1|TRBV7-9|.
TGTGCCAGCAGCTTCCGGGCCCCAACCTACAATGAGCAGTTCTTC
CASSFRAPTYNEQFF
>.|TRBJ1-2|TRBV29-1|.
TGCAGCGTAACAGAAGGAATAAATGCGCGTGATTATGGCTACACCTTC
CSVTEGINARDYGYTF
>.|TRBJ1-2|TRBV12-3/TRBV12-4|.
TGTGCCAGCAGTTCTCAATCCACCAGTAGTCTCCCTATTGGCTACACCTTC
CASSSQSTSSLPIGYTF
>.|TRBJ1-2|TRBV7-2|few
TGTGCCAGCAGCTTCGGGGGGGCGGATGGCTACACCTTC
CASSFGGADGYTF
>.|TRBJ2-3|TRBV27|.
TGTGCCAGCAGTTGGGAGTCTGGGAAACTCACAGATACGCAGTATTTT
CASSWESGKLTDTQYF
>.|TRBJ1-2|TRBV10-3|many
TGTGCCATCAGTCCGACCGACAGGAACTATGGCTACACCTTC
CAISPTDRNYGYTF
>.|TRBJ2-1|TRBV5-1|.
TGCGCCAGCGGCTTGGTTATTATGAGACAGGTCCCATTCCCCTACAATGAGCAGTTCTTC
CASGLVIMRQVPFPYNEQFF
>TRBD1|TRBJ1-5|TRBV27|.
TGTGCCAGCAGCGTCGGGACAGGACTCAATCAGCCCCAGCATTTT
CASSVGTGLNQPQHF
>.|TRBJ1-2|TRBV20-1|many
TGCAGTGCTCGACCGGACTTTGGCTATGGCTACACCTTC
CSARPDFGYGYTF
>.|TRBJ2-1|TRBV9|few
TGTGCCAGCATGGGGGCTAGCGACCACAATGAGCAGTTCTTC
CASMGASDHNEQFF
>.|TRBJ2-5|TRBV20-1|.
TGCAGTGCCCCTGGACGGTACTTC
CSAPGRYF
>.|TRBJ2-1|TRBV20-1|.
TGCAGTGCTAGGGATGGGTACGGGTACAATGAGCAGTTCTTC
CSARDGYGYNEQFF
>TRBD2|TRBJ2-1|TRBV7-9|.
TGTGCCAGCAGCTTCCTTGCTAGCGGAGATTTCAATGAGCAGTTCTTC
CASSFLASGDFNEQFF
>TRBD2|TRBJ2-7|TRBV6-6|many
TGTGCCAGCAGTTATTCGGGACTAGCGAAGCAGTACTTC
CASSYSGLAKQYF
>TRBD2|TRBJ2-7|TRBV6-6|few
TGTGCCAGCAGTTACTCCCCCCTAGCGGGTTCGGGCGAGCAGTACTTC
CASSYSPLAGSGEQYF
>.|TRBJ2-2|TRBV11-1|few
TGTGCCAGCAGCCAAGAAAGGACAAGCCTTTTCACCGGGGAGCTGTTTTTT
CASSQERTSLFTGELFF
>.|TRBJ1-5|TRBV28|.
TGTGCCAGCACTGAGGGGGGAGGGAATATCAATCAGCCCCAGCATTTT
CASTEGGGNINQPQHF